This T cell receptor (beta chain) is from a study of cytomegalovirus exposure and HLA in healthy donors. The study's findings and limits: TCR beta chains numbering more than 150 were designated cytomegalovirus-associated. The tendency of first-cohort TCR clusters to co-occur in the 90 to 150 validation repertoires was the finding of a later analysis.

The donors were part of the 120-subject validation cohort, which stood apart from the approximately 670-subject first cohort. Turning to this clone: Its antigen is unknown.

The CDR3 is made up of 17 amino acids. Germline-derived CDR1 and CDR2 are WSHSY and SAAADI. V was pared by 2 bases and J by 8 bases, with 13 bases of the junction left unmatched. TCRdb's table, derived via immunoSEQ multiplex PCR, lists solely in-frame clones and lacks some. Of some 110,000 clones detected, 88% appear once; the ten largest clones hold around 2%. The sequenced sample was PBMCs. This chain links TRBV10-2 with TRBJ2-4; 9 bases map to TRBD1. The origin of this receptor is a man aged 18 to 35 in good health and CMV-seronegative. CDR3 protein: CASSERRDRANVDIQYF. CDR3 sequence (DNA): TGCGCCAGCAGTGAGCGACGGGACAGGGCCAACGTAGACATTCAGTACTTC.